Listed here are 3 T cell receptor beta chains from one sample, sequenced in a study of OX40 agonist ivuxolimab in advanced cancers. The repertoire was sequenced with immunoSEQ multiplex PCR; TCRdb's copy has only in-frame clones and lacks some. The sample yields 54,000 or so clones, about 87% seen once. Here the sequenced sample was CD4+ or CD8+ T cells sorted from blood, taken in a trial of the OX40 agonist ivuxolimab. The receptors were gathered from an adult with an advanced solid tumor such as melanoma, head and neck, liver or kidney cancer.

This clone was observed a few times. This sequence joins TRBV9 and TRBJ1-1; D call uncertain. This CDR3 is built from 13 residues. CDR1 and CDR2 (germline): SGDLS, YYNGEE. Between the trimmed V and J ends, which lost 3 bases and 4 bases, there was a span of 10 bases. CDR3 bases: TGTGCCAGCAGCGCCGAGGAGGGCACTGAAGCTTTCTTT. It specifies CASSAEEGTEAFF.

The CDR3 DNA sequence: TGTGCCAGCCGGAGGGACAGTTCCTACGAGCAGTACTTC. Protein product: CASRRDSSYEQYF. The genes are TRBV27 and TRBJ2-7; a possible D gene is TRBD1 (7 bases). The CDR3 has 13 amino acids. Germline V lookup: CDR1 MNHEY, CDR2 SMNVEV (reference sequence). Trimming removed 8 bases from V and 1 base from J, with 12 bases in between.

For the CDR3, the DNA is TGTGCCAGTAGTATTGTTTGGGGCAATGAGCAGTTCTTC. Residues: CASSIVWGNEQFF. The rearrangement uses TRBV19 and TRBJ2-1; no reliable D call. The CDR3 has 13 residues. Germline V CDR1 and CDR2: LNHDA, SQIVND (reference sequence). The germline V and J ends were trimmed by 3 bases and 6 bases, with 9 bases remaining between them.